This TCR beta chain was captured in a study of T cells in Graves' hyperthyroidism and ophthalmopathy. Findings and limits, study-wide: Most clonotypes that expanded in the thyroid above 0.001 also showed up in blood.

Exclusion of patients followed from uncontrolled infection, other autoimmune disease, pregnancy or lactation. Diagnoses were established using clinical symptoms, serum thyroxine and TRAb, thyroid ultrasound and orbital computed tomography. Source material for PBMCs was over 8 ml fresh peripheral blood. This clonotype has a count of ten or more. Its antigen is undetermined. Germline V gene lookup returns CDR1 MNHNS and CDR2 SASEGT. The CDR3 covers 11 residues. The ends lost 4 bases at V and 10 bases at J; junction bases unmatched: 4. Researchers amplified the TCR beta CDR3 regions from RNA transcripts. First-round RT-PCR with HTBI primers amplified the TCR CDR3 region. TCRdb reprocessed the multiplex PCR reads via MiXCR and lists one record per CDR3 protein. The repertoire holds 650,000 to 750,000 distinct CDR3 sequences, with around 15% as singletons.

This receptor was identified in a woman under 30 with Graves' hyperthyroidism. The source material was blood. The chain couples TRBV6-1 to TRBJ2-7; 7 nucleotides agree with TRBD2. In DNA form, the CDR3 reads TGTGCCAGCAGTGTAACTAGCGATCAGTACTTC. Amino acids: CASSVTSDQYF.